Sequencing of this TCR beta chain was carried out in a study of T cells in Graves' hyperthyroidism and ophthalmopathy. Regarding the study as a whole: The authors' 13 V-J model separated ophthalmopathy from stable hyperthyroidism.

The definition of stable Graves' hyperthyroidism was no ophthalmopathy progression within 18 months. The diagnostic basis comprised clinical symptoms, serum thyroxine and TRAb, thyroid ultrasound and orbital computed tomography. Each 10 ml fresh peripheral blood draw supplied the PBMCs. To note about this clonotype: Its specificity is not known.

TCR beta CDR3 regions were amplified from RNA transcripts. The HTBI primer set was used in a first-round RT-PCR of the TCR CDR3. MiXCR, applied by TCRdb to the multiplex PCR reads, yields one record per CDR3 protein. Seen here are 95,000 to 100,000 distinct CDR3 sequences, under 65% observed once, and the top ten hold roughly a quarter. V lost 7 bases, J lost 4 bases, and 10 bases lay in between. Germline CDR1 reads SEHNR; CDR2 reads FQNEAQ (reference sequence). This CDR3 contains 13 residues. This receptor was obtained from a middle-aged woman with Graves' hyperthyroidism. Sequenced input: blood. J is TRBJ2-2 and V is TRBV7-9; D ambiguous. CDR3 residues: CASIMGSTGELFF. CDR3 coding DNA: TGTGCCAGCATCATGGGGTCCACCGGGGAGCTGTTTTTT.